The 27 T cell receptor beta chains below were found in one sample sequenced in a study of blood T cell repertoires in COVID-19. Profiling relied on immunoSEQ multiplex PCR, and the TCRdb table lists in-frame clones only, not all of them. The sample records around 250,000 clones, 85% to 90% being singletons. Sequences were obtained from PBMCs or T cells enriched from blood (not recorded which). Receptors were obtained from a woman younger than 45 who had recovered from COVID-19.

The rearrangement links TRBV6-5 to TRBJ1-3; D might be TRBD1 (6 bases). Germline-derived CDR1 and CDR2 are MNHEY and SVGAGI. This CDR3 spans 14 amino acids. V gave up 4 bases and J gave up 2 bases, with 9 bases separating them. CDR3 in DNA: TGTGCCAGCAGTTTTCAGGGGACTGGAAACACCATATATTTT. Translation: CASSFQGTGNTIYF.

V and J are TRBV7-6 and TRBJ2-2; no reliable D call. CDR1 and CDR2 from the germline V gene are SGHVS and FNYEAQ. This CDR3 region has 12 residues. Trimming took off 1 base at V and 7 bases at J, with 4 bases between the two ends. The CDR3 reads CASSLVNGELFF. CDR3 in DNA: TGTGCCAGCAGCTTAGTTAACGGGGAGCTGTTTTTT.

The CDR3 bases are TGTGCTAGTGGTTTGGTATCGGGATTCGGTGCTGAAGCTTTCTTT. Translation gives CASGLVSGFGAEAFF. The rearrangement joins TRBV12-5 to TRBJ1-1; D uncertain. The CDR3 is 15 residues long. Germline V gene sequence: CDR1 LGHNT, CDR2 FRNRAP. V was cut by 0 bases and J by 6 bases, with 14 bases left in between.

In this sample, this clone turned up a few times. V is TRBV28 and J is TRBJ1-3, with TRBD1 matching 10 bases. In germline, CDR1 is MDHEN, CDR2 SYDVKM. There are 16 residues in the CDR3. The J segment lost 4 bases and the V segment lost 5 bases, leaving 8 bases of the junction unmatched. The DNA for the CDR3 is TGTGCCAGCAGTCCGAAAGACAGGGGGCCAGGAAACACCATATATTTT. As protein: CASSPKDRGPGNTIYF.

The J gene is TRBJ2-7, the V gene TRBV6-5, with TRBD1 identical over 8 bases. This CDR3 region has 15 residues. Trimming took 9 bases from V and 3 from J; bases not matched to a gene: 13. Germline CDR1 is MNHEY and CDR2 is SVGAGI. The CDR3 loop reads CASSNAGTGYYEQYF. The CDR3 nucleotides read TGTGCCAGTAGTAACGCCGGGACAGGTTACTACGAGCAGTACTTC.

In this sample, this clone turned up a few times. This chain joins TRBV6-6 and TRBJ1-1; D is unresolved. CDR1 and CDR2 (germline): MNHNY, SVGAGI (reference sequence). V lost 6 bases and J lost 1, with 12 bases in between. This CDR3 contains 14 residues. CDR3 protein: CASSFTATNTEAFF. CDR3 DNA: TGTGCCAGCAGCTTCACAGCAACGAACACTGAAGCTTTCTTT.

The CDR3 DNA reads TGCAGCGTTGACGAACTAGCGGCCAACACAGATACGCAGTATTTT. Protein: CSVDELAANTDTQYF. The gene calls are TRBV29-1 and TRBJ2-3; 8 bases match TRBD2. Trimming cost V 3 bases and J 2 bases; bases outside gene matches: 7. Germline CDR1 is SQVTM and CDR2 is ANQGSEA. This CDR3 is 15 amino acids long.

The rearrangement links TRBV7-9 to TRBJ2-5, with D perhaps matching TRBD1 (6 bases). V was shortened by 3 bases and J by 2 bases, with 10 bases between the two germline ends. Germline V gene lookup returns CDR1 SEHNR and CDR2 FQNEAQ (reference sequence). There are 14 residues in the CDR3. CDR3 residues: CASSFTGIQETQYF. The CDR3 nucleotides read TGTGCCAGCAGCTTCACAGGGATTCAAGAGACCCAGTACTTC.

This chain links TRBV28 with TRBJ2-7; the match to TRBD2 covers 7 bases. Germline V lookup: CDR1 MDHEN, CDR2 SYDVKM. The CDR3 extends over 14 amino acids. J was trimmed by 0 bases and V by 5 bases; bases with no gene match: 4. In nucleotides, the CDR3 is TGTGCCAGCAGTATTCTAGCGGTCTCCTACGAGCAGTACTTC. It is translated as CASSILAVSYEQYF. Supplemented by reference TRBV28 and TRBJ2-7, the full variable domain reads DVKVTQSSRYLVKRTGEKVFLECVQDMDHENMFWYRQDPGLGLRLIYFSYDVKMKEKGDIPEGYSVSREKKERFSLILESASTNQTSMYLCASSILAVSYEQYFGPGTRLTVT.

In this sample, this clone turned up once. The chain uses TRBV16 and TRBJ1-2; D ambiguous. Germline CDR1 is KGHSY and CDR2 is FQNENV. The CDR3 consists of 14 residues. V gave up 2 bases and J gave up 4 bases, with 11 bases separating them. The CDR3 sequence: CASSQSVWPYGYTF. CDR3 DNA sequence: TGTGCCAGCAGCCAAAGTGTCTGGCCCTATGGCTACACCTTC.

The chain is built from TRBV5-1 and TRBJ1-5; no reliable D call. Between the trimmed V and J ends, which lost 1 base and 2 bases, there was a span of 10 bases. Per the germline V gene, CDR1 is SGHRS and CDR2 is YFSETQ. CDR3 length equals 15 residues. In DNA form, the CDR3 reads TGCGCCAGCAGCTTGTCGGGGATGGGCAATCAGCCCCAGCATTTT. Translation gives CASSLSGMGNQPQHF.

A single count supports this clone. This rearrangement joins TRBV16 to TRBJ1-1; D not certain. Germline loops: CDR1 KGHSY, CDR2 FQNENV. Trimming cost V 2 bases and J 1 base, with 11 bases left between them. The CDR3 runs 15 residues. CDR3: CASSQGLQPNTEAFF. The CDR3, as DNA: TGTGCCAGCAGCCAAGGTCTACAGCCGAACACTGAAGCTTTCTTT.

This rearrangement joins TRBV15 to TRBJ2-5, with TRBD2 identical over 10 bases. Germline V gene data show CDR1 as LNHNV and CDR2 as YYDKDF (reference sequence). The V segment lost 0 bases and the J segment 2 bases; nucleotides outside the gene matches: 3. The CDR3 covers 16 residues. The CDR3 region is CATSREGLAVQETQYF. CDR3 sequence (DNA): TGTGCCACCAGCAGAGAAGGACTAGCGGTGCAAGAGACCCAGTACTTC.

The chain couples TRBV9 to TRBJ2-1; TRBD2 matches 8 bases. The junction had 6 bases not matched to a gene; V was cut back by 4 bases and J by 9 bases. This CDR3 has 13 residues. CDR1 and CDR2 from the germline V gene are SGDLS and YYNGEE. The CDR3 DNA reads TGTGCCAGCAGCCACGGGGGGGGCCGTGAGCAGTTCTTC. Amino acids: CASSHGGGREQFF.

This chain links TRBV4-3 with TRBJ2-7; TRBD1 agrees at 9 bases. The trim removed 4 bases at V and 5 bases at J, leaving 15 bases unmatched. The CDR3 contains 17 residues. Germline V lookup: CDR1 LGHNA, CDR2 YSLEER. CDR3 nucleotides: TGCGCCAGCAGCCCAGCCGCAATGGGACAGGGCCGCCACGAGCAGTACTTC. Translated, it gives CASSPAAMGQGRHEQYF.

V gene TRBV7-8 combines with J gene TRBJ1-5; the match to TRBD1 covers 7 bases. The CDR3 sequence is 17 residues long. Per the germline V gene, CDR1 is SGHVS and CDR2 is FQNEAQ. The V gene end was trimmed by 10 bases and the J gene end by 6 bases; junction bases not matched to a gene: 21. Here the CDR3 reads CATQLKFRGLGGQPQHF. CDR3 sequence (DNA): TGTGCCACCCAGCTTAAATTCAGGGGGTTAGGCGGTCAGCCCCAGCATTTT.

V is TRBV15 and J is TRBJ2-7; D possibly corresponds to TRBD2 (6 bases). In germline, CDR1 is LNHNV, CDR2 YYDKDF (reference sequence). Trimming took 5 bases from V and 3 from J, leaving 17 bases between them. This CDR3 region has 15 residues. The CDR3 protein is CATSGRLVEVYEQYF. The CDR3 bases are TGTGCCACCAGCGGGAGACTAGTGGAAGTCTACGAGCAGTACTTC.

The chain joins TRBV30 to TRBJ1-2, with D possibly being TRBD1 (6 bases). Trimming pared 4 bases from V and 2 bases from J, leaving 11 bases between. This CDR3 comprises 13 residues. Per germline, CDR1 GTSNPN and CDR2 SVGIG (reference sequence). This CDR3 is CAWMGAGNYGYTF. CDR3 sequence (DNA): TGTGCCTGGATGGGGGCAGGGAACTATGGCTACACCTTC.

The V call is TRBV4-1, the J call TRBJ1-3; tentatively, D is TRBD1 (6 bases). V was clipped by 1 base and J by 0 bases, with 10 bases between them. Germline CDR1 is MGHRA and CDR2 is YSYEKL. CDR3 length: 16 residues. In DNA, the CDR3 is TGCGCCAGCAGCCAAGTAGGACAGTACTCTGGAAACACCATATATTTT. Protein sequence: CASSQVGQYSGNTIYF.

This CDR3 reads CASSLFGLPTGELFF. For the CDR3, the DNA is TGTGCCAGCAGTTTATTCGGACTTCCCACCGGGGAGCTGTTTTTT. The chain carries TRBV27 and TRBJ2-2; weak D call: TRBD2 (5 bases). V was cut by 1 base and J by 4 bases, with 10 bases left in between. The CDR3 runs 15 residues. Looked up from germline, CDR1 is MNHEY and CDR2 is SMNVEV (reference sequence).

There are a few counts of this clone. V gene TRBV6-6 combines with J gene TRBJ1-1, with 7 bases lining up with TRBD1. CDR3 length: 13 amino acids. The ends lost 5 bases at V and 5 bases at J; junction bases unmatched: 5. In germline, CDR1 is MNHNY, CDR2 SVGAGI (reference sequence). This chain's CDR3 is CASSLQGRTEAFF. The CDR3 DNA reads TGTGCCAGCAGTCTACAGGGGCGAACTGAAGCTTTCTTT.

This clone was counted a few times. The chain has TRBV7-2 and TRBJ2-5; unclear D gene. V gave up 3 bases and J gave up 5 bases, with 7 bases separating them. Per germline, CDR1 SGHTA and CDR2 FQGNSA. CDR3 size: 12 residues. CDR3 region: CASSFISETQYF. DNA for the CDR3: TGTGCCAGCAGCTTTATCTCGGAGACCCAGTACTTC.

The chain employs TRBV28 and TRBJ2-5; 11 bases line up with TRBD2. Germline V gene lookup returns CDR1 MDHEN and CDR2 SYDVKM. CDR3 size: 16 residues. The J segment lost 6 bases and the V segment lost 6 bases, leaving 12 bases of the junction unmatched. As DNA, the CDR3 is TGTGCCAGCAGCCCCTGGGGTAGCGGGAGGGAGAAGACCCAGTACTTC. This codes for CASSPWGSGREKTQYF.

This chain links TRBV19 with TRBJ1-6, with 7 bases matching TRBD1. Germline CDR1 reads LNHDA; CDR2 reads SQIVND (reference sequence). There are 14 residues in the CDR3. Germline trimming cut 7 bases from V and 7 bases from J; bases unmatched to any gene: 7. DNA for the CDR3: TGTGCCAGTAACCCGACAGGGAGGAATTCACCCCTCCACTTT. This codes for CASNPTGRNSPLHF.

In this sample, this clone turned up once. The chain joins TRBV7-2 to TRBJ1-5; no definite D call. V lost 5 bases and J 0 bases, leaving 11 bases between the germline ends. The germline gives CDR1 SGHTA, CDR2 FQGNSA. The CDR3 extends over 15 amino acids. CDR3 bases: TGTGCCAGCAGCCCCTCCGGGATTAGCAATCAGCCCCAGCATTTT. Its translation: CASSPSGISNQPQHF.

The CDR3 nucleotides are TGCAGTGCAAGGGACAGGGCTGAAGCTTTCTTT. Amino acids: CSARDRAEAFF. This sequence joins TRBV20-1 and TRBJ1-1; 9 nucleotides match TRBD1. This CDR3 region has 11 residues. Germline-derived CDR1 and CDR2 are DFQATT and SNEGSKA (reference sequence). J gave up 6 bases and V 6 bases, and 2 bases lay outside the gene matches.

V and J are TRBV24-1 and TRBJ2-1; TRBD1 might be the D (6 bases). Germline CDR1 and CDR2: KGHDR and SFDVKD. V was clipped by 3 bases and J by 6 bases, with 14 bases between them. The CDR3 has 15 amino acids. CDR3 sequence (DNA): TGTGCCACCAGTGATCGGACAGAGTCCCCCAATGAGCAGTTCTTC. Amino acids: CATSDRTESPNEQFF.